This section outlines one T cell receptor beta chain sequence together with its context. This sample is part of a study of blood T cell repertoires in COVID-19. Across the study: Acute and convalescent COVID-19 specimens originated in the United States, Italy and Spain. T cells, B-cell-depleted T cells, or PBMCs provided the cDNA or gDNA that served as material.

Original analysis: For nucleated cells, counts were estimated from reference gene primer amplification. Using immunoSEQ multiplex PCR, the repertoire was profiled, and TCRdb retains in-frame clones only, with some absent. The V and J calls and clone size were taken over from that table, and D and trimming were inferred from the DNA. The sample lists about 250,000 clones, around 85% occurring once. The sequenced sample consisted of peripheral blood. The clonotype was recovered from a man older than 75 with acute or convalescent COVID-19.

Written as DNA, the CDR3 is TGTGCCAGCAGTTCCCGACAGATCTCCTACAATGAGCAGTTCTTC. Its protein product is CASSSRQISYNEQFF. The J gene is TRBJ2-1, the V gene TRBV6-5, with D perhaps TRBD1 (5 bases). Looked up from germline, CDR1 is MNHEY and CDR2 is SVGAGI. V lost 4 bases, J lost 0 bases, and 10 bases lay in between. This CDR3 comprises 15 residues.